A selection of T cell receptor beta chains follows, all from one sample in a study of T cells in Graves' hyperthyroidism and ophthalmopathy. Using its own MiXCR run on the multiplex PCR reads, TCRdb lists one record per CDR3 protein. The table has 400,000 to 500,000 distinct CDR3 sequences, about 15% seen once; the top ten hold roughly 13%. Source material: blood. The receptors stem from a man aged 18 to 29 with Graves' ophthalmopathy. Each CDR3 is given with its conserved first and last residue. The D gene is left open where the match is weak. Clone size, where shown, is once, few, many, or a class for clones that have expanded.

j_call: TRBJ2-2
v_call: TRBV27
clone_size: few
d_call: TRBD2
cdr3_length: 17
cdr3_aa: CASSPTSGGAVTGELFF
cdr3_nt: TGTGCCAGCAGTCCGACTAGCGGGGGGGCGGTCACCGGGGAGCTGTTTTTT

j_call: TRBJ1-3
v_call: TRBV6-5
clone_size: NA
d_call: NA
cdr3_length: 16
cdr3_aa: CASSYSRGITGNTIYF
cdr3_nt: TGTGCCAGCAGTTACTCTAGAGGGATAACTGGAAACACCATATATTTT

j_call: TRBJ2-7
v_call: TRBV11-2
clone_size: NA
d_call: NA
cdr3_length: 15
cdr3_aa: CASSQAGASSYEQYF
cdr3_nt: TGTGCCAGCAGCCAAGCGGGTGCCAGCTCCTACGAGCAGTACTTC

j_call: TRBJ1-3
v_call: TRBV14
clone_size: NA
d_call: NA
cdr3_length: 13
cdr3_aa: CASTRETGNTIYF
cdr3_nt: TGTGCCAGCACTCGAGAAACTGGAAACACCATATATTTT

j_call: TRBJ2-1
v_call: TRBV19
clone_size: NA
d_call: TRBD1
cdr3_length: 17
cdr3_aa: CASSTLRTGVLLGEQFF
cdr3_nt: TGTGCCAGTAGTACTTTAAGGACAGGGGTTTTGCTTGGTGAGCAGTTCTTC

j_call: TRBJ2-7
v_call: TRBV27
clone_size: few
d_call: TRBD2
cdr3_length: 14
cdr3_aa: CASRLTSGSYEQYF
cdr3_nt: TGTGCCAGCAGGCTGACTAGCGGGTCCTACGAGCAGTACTTC

j_call: TRBJ2-7
v_call: TRBV2
clone_size: many
d_call: NA
cdr3_length: 13
cdr3_aa: CASSEDPGFGQYF
cdr3_nt: TGTGCCAGCAGTGAAGACCCCGGGTTTGGGCAGTACTTC

j_call: TRBJ1-5
v_call: TRBV15
clone_size: many
d_call: TRBD1
cdr3_length: 18
cdr3_aa: CATSKVQRDRSGNQPQHF
cdr3_nt: TGTGCCACCAGCAAGGTTCAGCGGGACAGGAGTGGGAATCAGCCCCAGCATTTT

j_call: TRBJ1-2
v_call: TRBV7-9
clone_size: NA
d_call: TRBD1
cdr3_length: 14
cdr3_aa: CASSLVGGAGGYTF
cdr3_nt: TGTGCCAGCAGCTTAGTAGGGGGCGCTGGAGGCTACACCTTC

j_call: TRBJ2-2
v_call: TRBV29-1
clone_size: many
d_call: NA
cdr3_length: 12
cdr3_aa: CSVGRRAGELFF
cdr3_nt: TGCAGCGTTGGGAGAAGGGCCGGGGAGCTGTTTTTT

j_call: TRBJ1-5
v_call: TRBV2
clone_size: many
d_call: NA
cdr3_length: 15
cdr3_aa: CASTWAGTADQPQHF
cdr3_nt: TGTGCCAGCACCTGGGCCGGGACCGCCGATCAGCCCCAGCATTTT

j_call: TRBJ1-2
v_call: TRBV12-3/TRBV12-4
clone_size: many
d_call: TRBD1
cdr3_length: 14
cdr3_aa: CASSRDRDFYGYTF
cdr3_nt: TGTGCCAGCAGCCGGGACAGGGACTTTTATGGCTACACCTTC

j_call: TRBJ2-1
v_call: TRBV4-2
clone_size: NA
d_call: TRBD2
cdr3_length: 14
cdr3_aa: CASHASGSVDEQFF
cdr3_nt: TGTGCCAGCCACGCTAGCGGGAGTGTGGATGAGCAGTTCTTC

j_call: TRBJ2-7
v_call: TRBV7-9
clone_size: many
d_call: NA
cdr3_length: 15
cdr3_aa: CASSLAWGSSYEQYF
cdr3_nt: TGTGCCAGCAGCTTAGCCTGGGGAAGCTCCTACGAGCAGTACTTC

j_call: TRBJ2-7
v_call: TRBV7-2
clone_size: many
d_call: TRBD1
cdr3_length: 15
cdr3_aa: CASSPAGTGAYEQYF
cdr3_nt: TGTGCCAGCAGCCCCGCTGGGACAGGAGCTTACGAGCAGTACTTC

j_call: TRBJ1-4
v_call: TRBV6-5
clone_size: few
d_call: NA
cdr3_length: 15
cdr3_aa: CASSYSYPDQGKLFF
cdr3_nt: TGTGCCAGCAGTTACTCCTACCCTGACCAGGGAAAACTGTTTTTT

j_call: TRBJ1-1
v_call: TRBV6-1
clone_size: many
d_call: TRBD1
cdr3_length: 16
cdr3_aa: CASSRGLHRGNTEAFF
cdr3_nt: TGTGCCAGCAGTAGAGGGTTGCACAGGGGTAACACTGAAGCTTTCTTT

j_call: TRBJ2-3
v_call: TRBV6-1
clone_size: many
d_call: TRBD2
cdr3_length: 14
cdr3_aa: CASSVAGGTDTQYF
cdr3_nt: TGTGCCAGCAGTGTAGCGGGGGGCACAGATACGCAGTATTTT

j_call: TRBJ1-1
v_call: TRBV6-5
clone_size: once
d_call: NA
cdr3_length: 14
cdr3_aa: CASRYSDMNTEAFF
cdr3_nt: TGTGCCAGCAGGTACAGCGATATGAACACTGAAGCTTTCTTT

j_call: TRBJ2-5
v_call: TRBV19
clone_size: NA
d_call: NA
cdr3_length: 16
cdr3_aa: CASSPKTGQYQETQYF
cdr3_nt: TGTGCCAGTAGTCCAAAGACAGGCCAGTACCAAGAGACCCAGTACTTC

j_call: TRBJ2-2
v_call: TRBV7-8
clone_size: NA
d_call: NA
cdr3_length: 14
cdr3_aa: CASSLGGPTGELFF
cdr3_nt: TGTGCCAGCAGCTTAGGGGGGCCCACCGGGGAGCTGTTTTTT